A single sample is the source of the 11 T cell receptor beta chains below, sequenced in a study of cytomegalovirus exposure and HLA in healthy donors. Primers: 60 Vbeta forward and 13 Jbeta reverse. Measured with immunoSEQ multiplex PCR; TCRdb has only the in-frame clones, and not every one. The data hold around 150,000 clones, with around two thirds observed a single time. The specimen sequenced was PBMCs. These receptors were obtained from a man aged 25-45 years in good health and CMV-seropositive.

The chain joins TRBV25-1 to TRBJ1-1; possibly TRBD1 for D (5 bases). The V gene lost 6 bases and the J gene lost 1 base, with 12 bases spanning the gap. This CDR3 contains 14 residues. Germline CDR1 and CDR2: MGHDK and SYGVNS. CDR3 loop: CASRQEGRNTEAFF. CDR3 DNA: TGTGCCAGCAGACAGGAGGGTAGGAACACTGAAGCTTTCTTT.

There are a few counts of this clone. The chain is built from TRBV7-9 and TRBJ1-4; D is undetermined. Germline V gives CDR1 SEHNR, CDR2 FQNEAQ (reference sequence). V was trimmed by 4 bases and J by 6 bases, leaving 12 bases between them. This CDR3 region has 14 residues. The CDR3 sequence: CASSYRVGDEKLFF. The CDR3 region has the DNA TGTGCCAGCAGCTACCGGGTAGGAGATGAAAAACTGTTTTTT.

This clone has a handful of counts. This chain uses TRBV7-2 with TRBJ1-5; 9 positions agree with TRBD1. The germline gives CDR1 SGHTA, CDR2 FQGNSA. The ends lost 5 bases at V and 6 bases at J; junction bases unmatched: 8. This CDR3 is 15 amino acids long. Written as DNA, the CDR3 is TGTGCCAGCAGCCGAGCCGGGACAGGGCTTCAGCCCCAGCATTTT. This gives the protein CASSRAGTGLQPQHF. Drawing the rest from reference TRBV7-2 and TRBJ1-5, the complete variable domain is GAGVSQSPSNKVTEKGKDVELRCDPISGHTALYWYRQSLGQGLEFLIYFQGNSAPDKSGLPSDRFSAERTGGSVSTLTIQRTQQEDSAVYLCASSRAGTGLQPQHFGDGTRLSIL.

The CDR3 here is CASSSQGVHYFYTEAFF. CDR3 nucleotide sequence: TGTGCCAGCAGCTCCCAGGGGGTACATTACTTTTACACTGAAGCTTTCTTT. This chain connects TRBV7-9 to TRBJ1-1; 7 nucleotides line up with TRBD1. Germline V lookup: CDR1 SEHNR, CDR2 FQNEAQ (reference sequence). The CDR3 runs to 17 residues. The V segment lost 4 bases and the J segment 3 bases; nucleotides outside the gene matches: 14.

The rearrangement uses TRBV10-1 and TRBJ2-7; 9 positions match TRBD1. This CDR3 region has 13 residues. Losses at the gene ends were 5 bases for V and 6 bases for J; bases not matched to a gene: 5. Germline V gene data show CDR1 as WNHNN and CDR2 as SYGVQD (reference sequence). CDR3 nucleotides: TGCGCCAGCAGTTCTCTGGGACAGGGCGAGCAGTACTTC. Its protein product is CASSSLGQGEQYF.

This rearrangement joins TRBV5-1 to TRBJ1-3; tentative D call: TRBD1 (5 bases). Germline CDR1 reads SGHRS; CDR2 reads YFSETQ. V was cut by 5 bases and J by 2 bases, with 8 bases left in between. The CDR3 is made up of 13 amino acids. The CDR3 region has the DNA TGCGCCAGCAGTACAGGAGCTGGAAACACCATATATTTT. This translates into CASSTGAGNTIYF.

The chain couples TRBV19 to TRBJ1-4; D perhaps matches TRBD1 (5 bases). In germline, CDR1 is LNHDA, CDR2 SQIVND (reference sequence). The CDR3 is 15 residues long. Trimming shortened V by 6 bases and J by 8 bases, and 19 bases separated the two germline ends. This chain's CDR3 is CASSYSAGEGEKLFF. CDR3 coding DNA: TGTGCCAGTAGCTACTCTGCGGGGGAGGGAGAAAAACTGTTTTTT.

This CDR3 is CASSYFSQGTEAFF. The CDR3 DNA sequence: TGTGCCAGCAGTTACTTTTCGCAGGGCACTGAAGCTTTCTTT. V and J are TRBV6-5 and TRBJ1-1, with D perhaps matching TRBD1 (5 bases). The CDR3 extends over 14 amino acids. The V gene's germline CDR1 is MNHEY and CDR2 SVGAGI. Trimming cost V 1 base and J 4 bases, with 10 bases left between them.

The chain uses TRBV29-1 and TRBJ1-1, with TRBD1 identical over 8 bases. V dropped 8 bases and J dropped 4; count of bases not matched to a gene: 9. The CDR3 has 13 amino acids. The germline V gene encodes CDR1 SQVTM and CDR2 ANQGSEA. This CDR3 reads CSISGQGGTEAFF. The CDR3 DNA sequence: TGCAGCATCTCCGGACAGGGTGGCACTGAAGCTTTCTTT.

This clone has more than one count but fewer than ten. The chain uses TRBV6-5 and TRBJ2-1; 13 bases are shared with TRBD2. Unmatched junction bases numbered 7, after V lost 8 bases and J lost 6 bases. Germline V gives CDR1 MNHEY, CDR2 SVGAGI. The CDR3 sequence is 15 residues long. The CDR3 DNA reads TGTGCCAGCGGGCCCACTAGCGGGAGGGTCAATGAGCAGTTCTTC. It translates to CASGPTSGRVNEQFF.

The V and J genes are TRBV28 and TRBJ1-4, with a possible D match to TRBD1 (6 bases). Trimming took off 3 bases at V and 5 bases at J, with 10 bases between the two ends. CDR3 length: 14 residues. Germline V gene sequence: CDR1 MDHEN, CDR2 SYDVKM. This chain's CDR3 is CASSLSTGNEKLFF. In DNA form, the CDR3 reads TGTGCCAGCAGTTTGTCCACAGGGAATGAAAAACTGTTTTTT.